This T cell receptor beta chain emerged from a study of T-cell memory formation after mild COVID-19. Study-wide context: TCR clusters mostly belonged to single donors. Whole-study results and caveats: Some SARS-CoV-2-responding clones were already detected in memory before infection.

Constant-segment primers were used for 5'RACE, and the resulting TCR alpha and TCR beta cDNA libraries carried sample barcodes and UMIs. TCRdb ran MiXCR on the 5' RACE reads and lists one entry per CDR3 protein. The repertoire holds 300,000 to 350,000 distinct CDR3 sequences, with 15% to 20% as singletons. This clonotype showed up just a few times. Its antigen remains unidentified. This CDR3 region has 17 residues. The V gene lost 3 bases and the J gene lost 8 bases, with 20 bases spanning the gap. This TCR derives from a man between 18 and 35 years old who had mild COVID-19 (a few samples of this study predate the infection). Cell type and time point are not known. The chain links TRBV12-3 or TRBV12-4 to TRBJ1-6; tentatively, D is TRBD1 (6 bases). Source material: PBMCs or a T cell subset sorted from them (not recorded which). This CDR3 is CASSFWGGVGSDSPLHF. CDR3 DNA: TGTGCCAGCAGTTTTTGGGGGGGCGTCGGGAGTGATTCACCCCTCCACTTT.